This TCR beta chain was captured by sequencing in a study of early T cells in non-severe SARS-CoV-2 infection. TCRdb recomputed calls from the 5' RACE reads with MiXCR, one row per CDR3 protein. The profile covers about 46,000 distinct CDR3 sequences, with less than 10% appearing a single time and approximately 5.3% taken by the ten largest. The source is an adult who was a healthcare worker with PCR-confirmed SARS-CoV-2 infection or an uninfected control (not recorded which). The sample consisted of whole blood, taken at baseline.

CDR3 sequence (DNA): TGTGCCAGCTCACCAGGCAGCTTGAACATTCAGTACTTC. Translation gives CASSPGSLNIQYF. V and J are TRBV18 and TRBJ2-4; D uncertain. Looked up from germline, CDR1 is KGHSH and CDR2 is LQKENI. Trimming removed 2 bases from V and 7 bases from J, with 9 bases in between. This CDR3 is 13 amino acids long.